Below are 20 T cell receptor beta chains sequenced from a single sample in a study of control samples from healthy donors and cancer patients. TCRdb keeps only in-frame clones here, not all; method: immunoSEQ multiplex PCR. Of approximately 150,000 clones in the sample, 96% were seen once. The sample was blood. The receptors originated from a woman aged 25 to 39 in good health.

This clone has just one count. The rearrangement joins TRBV27 to TRBJ2-1; a possible D gene is TRBD2 (6 bases). The V and J ends lost 0 bases and 11 bases respectively, with 11 bases between them. Germline CDR1 and CDR2: MNHEY and SMNVEV (reference sequence). The CDR3 loop spans 13 amino acids. CDR3: CASSLSTRGKQFF. CDR3 DNA: TGTGCCAGCAGTTTATCCACCCGGGGGAAGCAGTTCTTC.

The genes are TRBV11-3 and TRBJ2-2; 9 nucleotides agree with TRBD1. This CDR3 is 15 amino acids long. After removal of 4 bases from V and 4 bases from J, the junction contained 4 bases not matched to a gene. Looked up from germline, CDR1 is SGHNT and CDR2 is YENEEA. The CDR3 region has the DNA TGTGCCAGCAGCTCCCGGGACAGGGCCACCGGGGAGCTGTTTTTT. This sequence encodes CASSSRDRATGELFF.

This chain uses TRBV19 with TRBJ1-5, with D perhaps TRBD1 (5 bases). There are 19 residues in the CDR3. Germline V gives CDR1 LNHDA, CDR2 SQIVND (reference sequence). The ends were cut back, 3 bases at V and 2 bases at J, with 23 bases in the middle. DNA of the CDR3: TGTGCCAGTAGTATTTTAGTGATGGTGGACACAGAGGGCAATCAGCCCCAGCATTTT. Its translation: CASSILVMVDTEGNQPQHF.

The chain couples TRBV12-3 or TRBV12-4 to TRBJ2-5, with D unresolved. The CDR3 extends over 12 amino acids. Trimming took off 3 bases at V and 2 bases at J, with 4 bases between the two ends. The CDR3 nucleotides read TGTGCCAGCAGTTTTTTGCAAGAGACCCAGTACTTC. This gives the protein CASSFLQETQYF.

The chain employs TRBV10-1 and TRBJ2-2; a possible D gene is TRBD1 (6 bases). There are 14 residues in the CDR3. CDR1 and CDR2 from the germline V gene are WNHNN and SYGVQD (reference sequence). V was trimmed by 3 bases and J by 6 bases, leaving 11 bases between them. Here the CDR3 reads CASSDSEGAGELFF. The CDR3 DNA reads TGCGCCAGCAGTGACAGCGAGGGGGCCGGGGAGCTGTTTTTT.

This clone was seen just once. The chain recombines TRBV11-2 with TRBJ2-2; 7 nucleotides agree with TRBD2. The trim removed 3 bases at V and 6 bases at J, leaving 7 bases unmatched. Germline V gene sequence: CDR1 SGHAT, CDR2 FQNNGV. The CDR3 is made up of 15 amino acids. CDR3 region: CASSLAGRRAGELFF. CDR3 in DNA: TGTGCCAGCAGCTTGGCCGGGAGGAGGGCCGGGGAGCTGTTTTTT.

The rearrangement uses TRBV2 and TRBJ1-1, with D possibly matching TRBD1 (6 bases). The V gene lost 6 bases and the J gene lost 0 bases, with 17 bases spanning the gap. Looked up from germline, CDR1 is SNHLY and CDR2 is FYNNEI. The CDR3 spans 16 residues. CDR3 loop: CASSLQGWGLNTEAFF. In DNA form, the CDR3 reads TGTGCCAGCAGCCTACAGGGATGGGGGTTGAACACTGAAGCTTTCTTT. The full variable domain, rest sourced from reference TRBV2 and TRBJ1-1, is EPEVTQTPSHQVTQMGQEVILRCVPISNHLYFYWYRQILGQKVEFLVSFYNNEISEKSEIFDDQFSVERPDGSNFTLKIRSTKLEDSAMYFCASSLQGWGLNTEAFFGQGTRLTVV.

The chain combines TRBV5-6 with TRBJ1-5; 10 bases are a match to TRBD1. The length of the CDR3 is 14 residues. CDR1 is SGHDT and CDR2 is YYEEEE in the germline V gene. Losses at the gene ends were 6 bases for V and 7 bases for J; bases not matched to a gene: 7. In DNA, the CDR3 is TGTGCCAGCATCGACAGGGGGCGCATCCAGCCCCAGCATTTT. Amino acids: CASIDRGRIQPQHF.

This clone has only a few counts. CDR3 loop: CASGLDARDNEQFF. The DNA of the CDR3 is TGTGCTAGTGGGCTGGACGCCCGGGACAATGAGCAGTTCTTC. The gene calls are TRBV12-5 and TRBJ2-1; D gene ambiguous. The ends were cut back, 6 bases at V and 5 bases at J, with 14 bases in the middle. From germline, CDR1 is LGHNT and CDR2 FRNRAP. This CDR3 is built from 14 residues.

J is TRBJ2-2 and V is TRBV3-1 (or the pseudogene TRBV3-2), with 11 positions matching TRBD2. After removal of 4 bases from V and 7 bases from J, the junction contained 5 bases not matched to a gene. Germline CDR1 is LGHDT and CDR2 is YNNKEL (reference sequence). The CDR3 has 15 residues. The CDR3 protein is CASSRSGGAHGELFF. Here the CDR3 DNA reads TGTGCCAGCAGCCGTAGCGGGGGGGCCCACGGGGAGCTGTTTTTT.

The chain links TRBV5-1 to TRBJ1-1, with a tentative D call TRBD1 (6 bases). Deletions cut 3 bases from V and 0 bases from J, with 21 bases between. Germline V gene lookup returns CDR1 SGHRS and CDR2 YFSETQ. There are 18 residues in the CDR3. The CDR3 reads CASSSPLTRGLMNTEAFF. CDR3 DNA: TGCGCCAGCAGCTCCCCGTTAACGAGGGGGTTAATGAACACTGAAGCTTTCTTT.

The J gene is TRBJ2-2, the V gene TRBV5-6; D is possibly TRBD2 (5 bases). CDR3 length: 15 amino acids. Germline CDR1 SGHDT, CDR2 YYEEEE. Between the trimmed V and J ends, which lost 0 bases and 3 bases, there was a span of 9 bases. The CDR3: CASSLGGLDTGELFF. The CDR3 nucleotides are TGTGCCAGCAGCTTGGGAGGGCTCGACACCGGGGAGCTGTTTTTT.

This sequence joins TRBV6-5 and TRBJ2-7; 9 nucleotides agree with TRBD1. Germline V gene sequence: CDR1 MNHEY, CDR2 SVGAGI. Germline trimming cut 7 bases from V and 3 bases from J; bases unmatched to any gene: 7. This CDR3 comprises 14 residues. The CDR3, as DNA: TGTGCCAGCAAAGGTCTGGGACAGGGCTACGAGCAGTACTTC. It translates to CASKGLGQGYEQYF.

The chain links TRBV10-3 to TRBJ2-7; D remains ambiguous. CDR1 is ENHRY and CDR2 is SYGVKD in the germline V gene. V lost 6 bases and J 5 bases, leaving 11 bases between the germline ends. CDR3 length equals 12 residues. The CDR3 loop reads CAISLKGHEQYF. The CDR3 nucleotides read TGTGCCATCAGCCTCAAGGGCCACGAGCAGTACTTC.

This sequence joins TRBV5-5 and TRBJ2-2; D unresolved. Germline V gene lookup returns CDR1 SGHKS and CDR2 YYEKEE (reference sequence). The CDR3 is 15 amino acids. The germline V and J ends were trimmed by 2 bases and 1 base, with 9 bases remaining between them. The DNA for the CDR3 is TGTGCCAGCAGCTTTGCGTTACGGAACACCGGGGAGCTGTTTTTT. This encodes CASSFALRNTGELFF.

This chain joins TRBV28 and TRBJ2-6; TRBD1 agrees at 7 bases. V was clipped by 5 bases and J by 0 bases; unmatched bases: 10. The V gene's germline CDR1 is MDHEN and CDR2 SYDVKM. This CDR3 contains 18 residues. CDR3: CASSVGGQFLSGANVLTF. The CDR3 DNA follows: TGTGCCAGCAGTGTAGGGGGACAGTTCCTCTCTGGGGCCAACGTCCTGACTTTC.

This chain uses TRBV19 with TRBJ2-7, with TRBD1 matching over 8 bases. In germline, CDR1 is LNHDA, CDR2 SQIVND (reference sequence). V lost 4 bases to trimming and J lost 2 bases; unmatched junction nucleotides: 4. The CDR3 is 14 amino acids. The chain's CDR3 is CASSNPGQAYEQYF. The CDR3 DNA sequence: TGTGCCAGTAGTAATCCGGGACAGGCCTACGAGCAGTACTTC.

V and J are TRBV5-4 and TRBJ2-3; TRBD2 aligns across 8 bases. With 6 bases clipped from V and 0 bases from J, the junction kept 9 bases outside the gene matches. The CDR3 contains 16 residues. The germline V gene encodes CDR1 SGHNT and CDR2 YYREEE (reference sequence). CDR3: CASTPPGTRSTDTQYF. CDR3 in DNA: TGTGCCAGCACCCCACCCGGGACTAGGAGCACAGATACGCAGTATTTT.

V gene TRBV5-6 combines with J gene TRBJ2-7; TRBD1 matches 10 bases. Germline trimming cut 3 bases from V and 2 bases from J; bases unmatched to any gene: 2. Germline V lookup: CDR1 SGHDT, CDR2 YYEEEE. The CDR3 runs to 14 residues. The CDR3 DNA reads TGTGCCAGCAGCTCCGGGACAGGGGCCTACGAGCAGTACTTC. Amino acid sequence: CASSSGTGAYEQYF.

This chain uses TRBV28 with TRBJ2-5, with D maybe TRBD1 (5 bases). This CDR3 contains 14 residues. Trimming pared 1 base from V and 4 bases from J, leaving 10 bases between. The germline V gene has CDR1 MDHEN and CDR2 SYDVKM. CDR3 DNA sequence: TGTGCCAGCAGTTTATTGCAGGGAAGAGAGACCCAGTACTTC. Amino acid sequence: CASSLLQGRETQYF.